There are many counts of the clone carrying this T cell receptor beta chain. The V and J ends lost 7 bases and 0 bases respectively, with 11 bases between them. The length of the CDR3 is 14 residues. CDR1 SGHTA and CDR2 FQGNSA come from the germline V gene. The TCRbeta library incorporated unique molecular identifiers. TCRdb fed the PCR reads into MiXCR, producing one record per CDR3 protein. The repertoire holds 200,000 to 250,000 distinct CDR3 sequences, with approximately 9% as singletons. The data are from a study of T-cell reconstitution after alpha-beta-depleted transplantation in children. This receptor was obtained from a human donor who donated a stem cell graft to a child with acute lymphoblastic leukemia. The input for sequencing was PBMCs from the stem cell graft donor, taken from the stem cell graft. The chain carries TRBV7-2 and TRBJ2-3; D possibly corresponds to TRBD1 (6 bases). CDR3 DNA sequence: TGTGCCAGCAAACCGGGACATAGCACAGATACGCAGTATTTT. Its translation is CASKPGHSTDTQYF.